The clone carrying this T cell receptor beta chain appeared many times. This specimen comes from a study of Graves' ophthalmopathy and Graves' hyperthyroidism. RNA transcripts served as template for amplifying TCR beta CDR3 sequences. Scientists carried out first-round RT-PCR using HTBI primers and then a second-round multiplex PCR. TCRdb processed the multiplex PCR reads anew with MiXCR; each CDR3 protein has one entry. Of about 500,000 distinct CDR3 sequences in the sample, approximately 14% were seen once. J gave up 5 bases and V 5 bases, and 9 bases lay outside the gene matches. The CDR3 sequence is 15 residues long. Germline V gene data show CDR1 as MDHEN and CDR2 as SYDVKM.

The receptor's source is a woman between 25 and 40 years old with Graves' ophthalmopathy. The chain uses TRBV28 and TRBJ2-5; 9 nucleotides align to TRBD2. The sequenced sample consisted of blood. CDR3 protein: CASSPIGAGGETQYF. CDR3 DNA: TGTGCCAGCAGTCCGATTGGAGCGGGAGGTGAGACCCAGTACTTC.